This record looks at one T cell receptor (beta chain) sequence and its context. The antigen is undetermined. Trimming at V came to 5 bases and at J to 9 bases, leaving 7 bases not matched to a gene. Germline CDR1 and CDR2: SEHNR and FQNEAQ (reference sequence). This CDR3 spans 13 amino acids. The record originates from a study of OX40 agonist ivuxolimab in advanced cancers. Across the study: Every 2 weeks, patients received ivuxolimab intravenously, dosed at 0.01 to 10 mg/kg. Study-level points and caveats: Researchers did not determine the expanded peripheral T cells' antigen specificity. The study found that CD8+ T cells averaged more expanded clones than CD4+. The study found among the lowest clonal expansion in partial responders at 0.1-3.0 mg/kg.

Profiling relied on immunoSEQ multiplex PCR, and the TCRdb table lists in-frame clones only, not all of them. In the table there are roughly 48,000 clones, about 88% of which are singletons. The source of this sequence is an adult with an advanced solid tumor such as melanoma, head and neck, liver or kidney cancer. The chain uses TRBV7-9 and TRBJ1-5, with 7 bases lining up with TRBD1. Sample: CD4+ or CD8+ T cells sorted from blood, taken in a trial of the OX40 agonist ivuxolimab. CDR3 nucleotide sequence: TGTGCCAGCAGCACGGGGACAGTGTCGCCCCAGCATTTT. The encoded protein is CASSTGTVSPQHF.